This TCR beta chain originates from a study of shared T cell receptors in the human thymus. The V end lost 2 bases, the J end lost 5 bases, and 13 bases lay between the germline ends. Germline assignment: CDR1 MNHEY and CDR2 SMNVEV (reference sequence). The CDR3 loop spans 14 amino acids. The assay was immunoSEQ multiplex PCR, and TCRdb's table has in-frame clones only and misses some. Found here are about 660,000 clones, roughly 90% of them singletons; the top ten hold around 0.0099%. The sample also formed part of further work on human thymus T cells. That paper notes: Healthy Finnish infants having corrective surgery for congenital heart defects served as donors. Thymus tissue was removed during corrective cardiac surgery. Repertoires from thymus and blood appeared to show biased V and J gene usage. Reports from related research described highly overlapping thymic repertoires among unrelated individuals.

The specimen sequenced was thymocytes. This clonotype was obtained from a boy under three years old with a congenital heart defect. This chain joins TRBV27 and TRBJ2-7; TRBD2 is a possible D gene (6 bases). CDR3 sequence: CASSLLAKLDEQYF. CDR3 coding DNA: TGTGCCAGCAGTTTACTAGCGAAACTGGACGAGCAGTACTTC.